This TCR beta chain was observed in a study of blood T cells in healthy people across ages. Details on this clonotype: No antigen is known for it.

PCR was performed a second time for about 7 to 12 cycles using a sample-barcoded 5' primer and a J-beta primer mix. TCRdb re-called the 5' RACE reads with MiXCR, one entry per CDR3 protein. Of some 1.5 million distinct CDR3 sequences listed, roughly 43% were seen once; the top ten hold roughly 3.7%. Overall study results and limits: Higher diversity, along with more naive CD4+ cells, distinguished long-lived donors from aged donors.

This TCR was recovered from a woman aged 18 to 35 in good health. Sequencing was carried out using blood.

CDR3 loop: CASSPLDAVSSYEQYF. Here the CDR3 DNA reads TGTGCCAGCAGCCCCTTGGACGCAGTGAGCTCCTACGAGCAGTACTTC. The V call is TRBV7-2, the J call TRBJ2-7; no clear D. The CDR3 extends over 16 amino acids. Deletions cut 5 bases from V and 0 bases from J, with 17 bases between. The germline V gene has CDR1 SGHTA and CDR2 FQGNSA.